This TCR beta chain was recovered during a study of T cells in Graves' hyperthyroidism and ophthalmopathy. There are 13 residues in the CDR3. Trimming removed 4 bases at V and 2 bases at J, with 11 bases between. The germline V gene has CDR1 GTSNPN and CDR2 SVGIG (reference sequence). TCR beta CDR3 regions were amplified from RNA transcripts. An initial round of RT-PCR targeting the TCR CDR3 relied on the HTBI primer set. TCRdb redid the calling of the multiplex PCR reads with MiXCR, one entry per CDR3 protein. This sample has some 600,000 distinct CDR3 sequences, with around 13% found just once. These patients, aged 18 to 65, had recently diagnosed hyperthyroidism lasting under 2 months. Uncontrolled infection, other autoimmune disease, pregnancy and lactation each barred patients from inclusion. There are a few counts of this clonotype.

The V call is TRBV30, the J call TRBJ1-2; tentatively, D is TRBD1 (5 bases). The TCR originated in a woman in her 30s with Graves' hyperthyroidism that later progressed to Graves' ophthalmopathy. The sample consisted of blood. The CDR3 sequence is CAWTGRTNYGYTF. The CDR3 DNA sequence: TGTGCCTGGACGGGACGAACGAACTATGGCTACACCTTC.